One sample yielded the 3 T cell receptor beta chains listed below, sequenced in a study of cytomegalovirus exposure and HLA in healthy donors. PCR employed 60 Vbeta and 13 Jbeta primers. TCRdb keeps only in-frame clones here, not all; method: immunoSEQ multiplex PCR. The sample contains approximately 160,000 clones, about 70% of which appear only once. The sequencing input was PBMCs. The source of these receptors is a woman under 30 in good health and CMV-seropositive.

J is TRBJ2-7 and V is TRBV27, with 13 positions matching TRBD2. V lost 6 bases to trimming and J lost 2 bases; unmatched junction nucleotides: 7. Germline-derived CDR1 and CDR2 are MNHEY and SMNVEV (reference sequence). The CDR3 length is 16 residues. The CDR3 spells CASSSRLAGGPYEQYF. The DNA of the CDR3 is TGTGCCAGCAGCTCTAGACTAGCGGGAGGTCCCTACGAGCAGTACTTC.

This clone was counted a few times. The chain links TRBV23-1 to TRBJ2-1; no clear D gene. TRBV23-1 is identified as an open reading frame with a role that is uncertain. The germline V and J ends were trimmed by 1 base and 0 bases, with 7 bases remaining between them. The CDR3 is 15 amino acids. In DNA form, the CDR3 reads TGCGCCAGCAGTCAATACATTGCCTCCTACAATGAGCAGTTCTTC. Translated: CASSQYIASYNEQFF.

The chain combines TRBV5-4 with TRBJ2-3; D gene ambiguous. The germline V gene encodes CDR1 SGHNT and CDR2 YYREEE (reference sequence). The CDR3 is 14 amino acids. V was trimmed by 4 bases and J by 5 bases, leaving 14 bases between them. The DNA of the CDR3 is TGTGCCAGCAGCCCCTATCGGGTTTTAGATACGCAGTATTTT. It is translated as CASSPYRVLDTQYF. Combining the CDR3 with reference TRBV5-4 and TRBJ2-3 gives the whole variable domain ETGVTQSPTHLIKTRGQQVTLRCSSQSGHNTVSWYQQALGQGPQFIFQYYREEENGRGNFPPRFSGLQFPNYSSELNVNALELDDSALYLCASSPYRVLDTQYFGPGTRLTVL.